One TCR beta chain is described in this entry. This sample stems from a study of blood T cell repertoires in COVID-19. Whole-study context: COVID-19 samples from acute and convalescent phases originated in the United States, Italy and Spain. T cells, B-cell-depleted T cells, or PBMCs provided the cDNA or gDNA that served as material.

V was shortened by 2 bases and J by 6 bases, with 23 bases between the two germline ends. CDR1 and CDR2 from the germline V gene are GTSNPN and SVGIG (reference sequence). This CDR3 comprises 16 residues. Per the authors' pipeline: Reference gene primer amplification gave nucleated cell count estimates. Clones were read by immunoSEQ multiplex PCR, and TCRdb kept only the in-frame ones, dropping some. V, J and clone size derive from that table, while D and trimming were established from the DNA sequence. Among 190,000 or so clones listed, roughly 89% were seen once. Specimen: peripheral blood. This TCR was sampled from a man between 45 and 60 years old with acute or convalescent COVID-19. The gene calls are TRBV30 and TRBJ2-7; no firm D call. The CDR3 is CAWSPRSPMGPSEQYF. The CDR3 DNA is TGTGCCTGGAGTCCTCGGAGCCCCATGGGTCCCTCCGAGCAGTACTTC.